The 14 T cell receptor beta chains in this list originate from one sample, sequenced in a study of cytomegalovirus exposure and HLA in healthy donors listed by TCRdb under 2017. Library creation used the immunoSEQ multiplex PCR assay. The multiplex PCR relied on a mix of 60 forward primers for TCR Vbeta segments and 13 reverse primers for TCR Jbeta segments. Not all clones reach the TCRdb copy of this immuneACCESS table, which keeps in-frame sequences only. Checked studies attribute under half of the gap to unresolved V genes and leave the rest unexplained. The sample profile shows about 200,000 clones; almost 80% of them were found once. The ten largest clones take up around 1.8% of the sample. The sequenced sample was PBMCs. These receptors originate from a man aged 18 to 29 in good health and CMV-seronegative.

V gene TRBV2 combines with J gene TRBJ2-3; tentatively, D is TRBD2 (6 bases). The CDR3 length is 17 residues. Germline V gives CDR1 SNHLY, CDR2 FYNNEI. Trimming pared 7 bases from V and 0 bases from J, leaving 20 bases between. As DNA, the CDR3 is TGTGCCAGCATTCCTACAACGGGACTGCCTAGCACAGATACGCAGTATTTT. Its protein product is CASIPTTGLPSTDTQYF. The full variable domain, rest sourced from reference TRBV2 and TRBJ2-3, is EPEVTQTPSHQVTQMGQEVILRCVPISNHLYFYWYRQILGQKVEFLVSFYNNEISEKSEIFDDQFSVERPDGSNFTLKIRSTKLEDSAMYFCASIPTTGLPSTDTQYFGPGTRLTVL.

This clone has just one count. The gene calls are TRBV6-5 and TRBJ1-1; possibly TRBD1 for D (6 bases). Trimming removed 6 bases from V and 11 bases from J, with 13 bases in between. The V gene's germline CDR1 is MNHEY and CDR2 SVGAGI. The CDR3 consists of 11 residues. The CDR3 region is CASSSGHGAFF. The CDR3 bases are TGTGCCAGCAGCTCGGGACATGGGGCTTTCTTT.

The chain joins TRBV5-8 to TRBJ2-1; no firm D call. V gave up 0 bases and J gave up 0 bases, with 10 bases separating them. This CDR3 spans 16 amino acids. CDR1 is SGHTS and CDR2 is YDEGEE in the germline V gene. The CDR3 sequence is CASSLGKPSSYNEQFF. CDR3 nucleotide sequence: TGTGCCAGCAGCTTGGGCAAGCCGAGCTCCTACAATGAGCAGTTCTTC.

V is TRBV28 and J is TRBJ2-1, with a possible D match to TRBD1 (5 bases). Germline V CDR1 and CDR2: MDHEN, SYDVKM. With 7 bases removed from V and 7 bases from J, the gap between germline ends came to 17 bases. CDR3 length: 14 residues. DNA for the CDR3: TGTGCCAGCATGGGATGGGCAGGGTCGAATGAGCAGTTCTTC. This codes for CASMGWAGSNEQFF.

The CDR3 reads CASSSDRGEPQHF. The DNA of the CDR3 is TGTGCCAGCAGCTCGGACAGGGGGGAGCCCCAGCATTTT. The chain uses TRBV11-2 and TRBJ1-5, with 10 nucleotides matching TRBD1. This CDR3 contains 13 residues. V gave up 4 bases and J gave up 8 bases; unmatched junction bases: 2. Germline-derived CDR1 and CDR2 are SGHAT and FQNNGV.

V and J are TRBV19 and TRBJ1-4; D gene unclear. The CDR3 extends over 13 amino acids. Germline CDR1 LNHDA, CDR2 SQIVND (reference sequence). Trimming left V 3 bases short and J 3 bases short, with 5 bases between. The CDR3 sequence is CASSMTPNEKLFF. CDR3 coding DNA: TGTGCCAGTAGTATGACTCCTAATGAAAAACTGTTTTTT.

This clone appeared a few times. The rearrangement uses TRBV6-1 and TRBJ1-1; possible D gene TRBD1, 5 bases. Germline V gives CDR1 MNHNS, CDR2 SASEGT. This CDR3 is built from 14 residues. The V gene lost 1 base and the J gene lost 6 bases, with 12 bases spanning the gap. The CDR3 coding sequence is TGTGCCAGCAGTGAAGATGAACCAGGGCCTGAAGCTTTCTTT. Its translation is CASSEDEPGPEAFF.

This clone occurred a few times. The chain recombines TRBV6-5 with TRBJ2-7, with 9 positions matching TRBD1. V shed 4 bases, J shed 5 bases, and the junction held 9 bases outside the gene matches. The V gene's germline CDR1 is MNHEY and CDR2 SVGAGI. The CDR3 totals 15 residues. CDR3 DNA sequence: TGTGCCAGCAGTTTAGGGACAGGGCAGTTCAACGAGCAGTACTTC. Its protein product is CASSLGTGQFNEQYF.

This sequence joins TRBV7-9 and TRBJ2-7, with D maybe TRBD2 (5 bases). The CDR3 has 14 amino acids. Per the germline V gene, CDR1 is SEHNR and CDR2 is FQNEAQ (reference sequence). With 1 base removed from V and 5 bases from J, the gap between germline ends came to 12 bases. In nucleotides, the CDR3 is TGTGCCAGCAGCTTAGTCAGCGGTGGAAACGAGCAGTACTTC. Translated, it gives CASSLVSGGNEQYF.

This chain's CDR3 is CASSQEVRSVSVQYF. DNA of the CDR3: TGTGCCAGCAGCCAAGAGGTCAGGTCGGTATCGGTGCAGTATTTT. The chain links TRBV14 to TRBJ2-3; D unclear. Germline V lookup: CDR1 SGHDN, CDR2 FVKESK. Trimming pared 0 bases from V and 11 bases from J, leaving 18 bases between. This CDR3 contains 15 residues. The variable domain in full, completed from reference TRBV14 and TRBJ2-3, reads EAGVTQFPSHSVIEKGQTVTLRCDPISGHDNLYWYRRVMGKEIKFLLHFVKESKQDESGMPNNRFLAERTGGTYSTLKVQPAELEDSGVYFCASSQEVRSVSVQYFGPGTRLTVL.

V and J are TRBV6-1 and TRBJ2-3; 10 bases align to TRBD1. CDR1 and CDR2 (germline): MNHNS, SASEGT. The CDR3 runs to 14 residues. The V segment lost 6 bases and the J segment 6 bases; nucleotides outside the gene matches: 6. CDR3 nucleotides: TGTGCCAGCAGGCAGACAGGGGGCTCGGATACGCAGTATTTT. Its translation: CASRQTGGSDTQYF.

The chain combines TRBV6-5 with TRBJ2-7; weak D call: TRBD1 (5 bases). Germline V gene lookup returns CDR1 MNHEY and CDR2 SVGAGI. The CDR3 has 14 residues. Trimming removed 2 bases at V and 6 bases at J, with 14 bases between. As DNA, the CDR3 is TGTGCCAGCAGTTACGGCCCCAGGGTCTCCGAGCAGTACTTC. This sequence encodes CASSYGPRVSEQYF.

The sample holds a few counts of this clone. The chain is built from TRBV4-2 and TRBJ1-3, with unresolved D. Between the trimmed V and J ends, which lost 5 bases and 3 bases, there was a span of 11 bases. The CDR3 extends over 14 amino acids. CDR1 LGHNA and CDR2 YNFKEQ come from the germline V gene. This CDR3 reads CASSGDIGGNTIYF. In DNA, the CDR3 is TGTGCCAGCAGCGGTGATATCGGTGGAAACACCATATATTTT.

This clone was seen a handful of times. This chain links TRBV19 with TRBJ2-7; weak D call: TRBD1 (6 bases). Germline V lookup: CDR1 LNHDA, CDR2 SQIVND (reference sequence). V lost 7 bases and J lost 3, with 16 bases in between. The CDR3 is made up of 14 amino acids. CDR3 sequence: CASTFTGSSYEQYF. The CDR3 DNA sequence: TGTGCCAGTACCTTTACAGGGTCAAGCTACGAGCAGTACTTC.